This T cell receptor beta chain was recorded in a study of blood T cell repertoires in COVID-19. Study context: COVID-19 samples, acute and convalescent, were from the United States, Italy and Spain. T cells, B-cell-depleted T cells, or PBMCs supplied cDNA or gDNA.

In the study's own analysis: Scientists estimated how many nucleated cells there were by amplifying reference gene primers. The method was immunoSEQ multiplex PCR; TCRdb's version includes in-frame clones alone and lacks a portion of them. That table furnishes V, J and clone size, whereas the DNA furnished D and trimming. The sample carries 110,000 or so clones, around 85% recorded once. Germline V CDR1 and CDR2: DFQATT, SNEGSKA (reference sequence). After removal of 3 bases from V and 8 bases from J, the junction contained 10 bases not matched to a gene. This CDR3 spans 14 amino acids. V and J are TRBV20-1 and TRBJ1-2; 9 bases map to TRBD1. This clonotype was sampled from a human donor in a cohort sampled during active COVID-19. Sequencing was done on a sample of peripheral blood. The CDR3: CSASVAGQGFGYTF. The CDR3 bases are TGCAGTGCTAGTGTGGCAGGACAGGGGTTCGGCTACACCTTC.